The next 29 T cell receptor beta chains were all read from a single sample in a study of cytomegalovirus exposure and HLA in healthy donors. PCR was performed using 60 Vbeta and 13 Jbeta primers. Profiling relied on immunoSEQ multiplex PCR, and the TCRdb table lists in-frame clones only, not all of them. The profile shows around 96,000 clones, about 76% of them singletons. The sample comprised PBMCs. All receptors derive from a young man in good health and CMV-seropositive.

Only a few counts were recorded for this clone. The chain joins TRBV6-6 to TRBJ1-1; 8 positions match TRBD1. Losses at the gene ends were 0 bases for V and 5 bases for J; bases not matched to a gene: 2. Germline V gene lookup returns CDR1 MNHNY and CDR2 SVGAGI (reference sequence). The length of the CDR3 is 14 residues. The CDR3 sequence is CASSYSRDRTEAFF. The CDR3 region has the DNA TGTGCCAGCAGTTACTCGAGGGACAGGACTGAAGCTTTCTTT.

The chain combines TRBV5-1 with TRBJ2-1, with TRBD1 matching over 8 bases. Germline assignment: CDR1 SGHRS and CDR2 YFSETQ. This CDR3 region has 15 residues. J lost 0 bases, V lost 4 bases, and 3 bases had no gene match. The CDR3 DNA reads TGCGCCAGCAGCCGGACAGGGCCCTCCTACAATGAGCAGTTCTTC. Translating it yields CASSRTGPSYNEQFF.

The CDR3 sequence is CASSQEIQGNTEAFF. The CDR3 bases are TGCGCCAGCAGCCAAGAGATACAGGGGAACACTGAAGCTTTCTTT. The rearrangement links TRBV4-1 to TRBJ1-1; a possible D gene is TRBD1 (6 bases). The germline V gene encodes CDR1 MGHRA and CDR2 YSYEKL. This CDR3 is built from 15 residues. V lost 0 bases, J lost 1 base, and 9 bases lay in between.

By frequency in the sample, this clone is medium-sized. The genes are TRBV19 and TRBJ1-2; D is undetermined. The germline V gene encodes CDR1 LNHDA and CDR2 SQIVND (reference sequence). The V end was cut by 0 bases, the J end by 8 bases, with 7 bases between. The length of the CDR3 is 12 residues. The CDR3 coding sequence is TGTGCCAGTAGTATAGAGGGAGGAGGCTACACCTTC. Amino acid sequence: CASSIEGGGYTF.

V usage is TRBV25-1 and J usage is TRBJ2-5, with D maybe TRBD1 (5 bases). The end of the DNA fits TRBJ2-7 better, so the J call may be wrong. Germline CDR1 is MGHDK and CDR2 is SYGVNS. The CDR3 is 17 residues long. CDR3 bases: TGTGCCAGCAGTGAAATCGCTAAGGGGCACAGCTCCTACGAGCAGTACTTC. This gives the protein CASSEIAKGHSSYEQYF.

The chain has TRBV2 and TRBJ2-2; a weak D match, TRBD1 (5 bases). V lost 9 bases and J lost 1, with 9 bases in between. CDR3 length: 13 amino acids. Germline-derived CDR1 and CDR2 are SNHLY and FYNNEI. CDR3 bases: TGTGCCAGTAACAGGCAGAACACCGGGGAGCTGTTTTTT. This sequence encodes CASNRQNTGELFF.

This rearrangement joins TRBV28 to TRBJ1-6; 9 bases match TRBD1. Germline loops: CDR1 MDHEN, CDR2 SYDVKM. Trimming cost V 4 bases and J 7 bases; bases outside gene matches: 5. The CDR3 length is 15 residues. CDR3 in amino acids: CASSSGQGLNSPLHF. The CDR3 region has the DNA TGTGCCAGCAGTTCGGGACAGGGTCTAAATTCACCCCTCCACTTT.

The rearrangement links TRBV27 to TRBJ2-5; 10 bases line up with TRBD2. Looked up from germline, CDR1 is MNHEY and CDR2 is SMNVEV (reference sequence). V was pared by 7 bases and J by 1 base, with 9 bases of the junction left unmatched. The CDR3 has 16 residues. CDR3 DNA: TGTGCCAGCACACTGATAGCGGGGGGCCGCCAAGAGACCCAGTACTTC. Protein product: CASTLIAGGRQETQYF.

The DNA of the CDR3 is TGTGCCAGCAGACCGGGACTAGCGGGCTACGAGCAGTACTTC. Translated, it gives CASRPGLAGYEQYF. V usage is TRBV2 and J usage is TRBJ2-7, with 12 nucleotides matching TRBD2. Germline CDR1 SNHLY, CDR2 FYNNEI. Trimming at V came to 6 bases and at J to 3 bases, leaving 3 bases not matched to a gene. The CDR3 length is 14 residues.

This sequence joins TRBV6-5 and TRBJ1-2, with D perhaps matching TRBD1 (6 bases). CDR3 length equals 14 residues. Germline loops: CDR1 MNHEY, CDR2 SVGAGI. Between the trimmed V and J ends, which lost 6 bases and 8 bases, there was a span of 19 bases. As DNA, the CDR3 is TGTGCCAGCAGGTTCCTGACAGGCGATCTAGGCTACACCTTC. Protein: CASRFLTGDLGYTF.

By share of the sample, this clone is medium-sized. The gene calls are TRBV27 and TRBJ2-2, with a weak D call TRBD2 (6 bases). V was pared by 6 bases and J by 0 bases, with 14 bases between. Germline assignment: CDR1 MNHEY and CDR2 SMNVEV (reference sequence). CDR3 length: 16 residues. CDR3 DNA: TGTGCCAGCAGAATAGGGACTGTTTCGAACACCGGGGAGCTGTTTTTT. Its protein product is CASRIGTVSNTGELFF.

The V gene is TRBV7-3, the J gene TRBJ2-3; 7 nucleotides line up with TRBD1. The germline V gene encodes CDR1 SGHTA and CDR2 FQGTGA. J lost 3 bases, V lost 1 base, and 4 bases had no gene match. This CDR3 has 15 amino acids. The CDR3 sequence is CASSLMAGGTDTQYF. The CDR3 nucleotides are TGTGCCAGCAGCTTAATGGCAGGGGGAACAGATACGCAGTATTTT.

This chain connects TRBV4-1 to TRBJ2-3, with D possibly matching TRBD2 (5 bases). Germline-derived CDR1 and CDR2 are MGHRA and YSYEKL. The V end lost 4 bases, the J end lost 7 bases, and 21 bases lay between the germline ends. There are 16 residues in the CDR3. The CDR3 loop reads CASSPPAGVALYTQYF. CDR3 DNA: TGCGCCAGCAGCCCACCGGCGGGCGTTGCATTATATACGCAGTATTTT.

The chain recombines TRBV18 with TRBJ2-7, with D maybe TRBD1 (5 bases). Germline V lookup: CDR1 KGHSH, CDR2 LQKENI. The CDR3 consists of 13 residues. V was shortened by 2 bases and J by 2 bases, with 7 bases between the two germline ends. Here the CDR3 reads CASSPAGTYEQYF. The CDR3 bases are TGTGCCAGCTCACCAGCAGGGACCTACGAGCAGTACTTC.

This clone was counted only a few times. This chain uses TRBV7-2 with TRBJ2-2; 9 nucleotides match TRBD2. This CDR3 contains 17 residues. The ends lost 2 bases at V and 3 bases at J; junction bases unmatched: 7. Germline loops: CDR1 SGHTA, CDR2 FQGNSA. The CDR3 region is CASSLWGGGAYTGELFF. Here the CDR3 DNA reads TGTGCCAGCAGCTTATGGGGCGGGGGGGCTTACACCGGGGAGCTGTTTTTT.

The chain employs TRBV5-1 and TRBJ1-1; no clear D. Trimming shortened V by 6 bases and J by 1 base, and 7 bases separated the two germline ends. Germline V lookup: CDR1 SGHRS, CDR2 YFSETQ. The CDR3 extends over 12 amino acids. CDR3 region: CASMAENTEAFF. Written as DNA, the CDR3 is TGCGCCAGCATGGCAGAGAACACTGAAGCTTTCTTT.

This clone has more than one count but fewer than ten. This chain links TRBV5-4 with TRBJ1-4; no clear D. Per the germline V gene, CDR1 is SGHNT and CDR2 is YYREEE (reference sequence). CDR3 size: 16 residues. V lost 0 bases and J 0 bases, leaving 9 bases between the germline ends. CDR3 nucleotide sequence: TGTGCCAGCAGCTTGGGGGCCGGGGCAACTAATGAAAAACTGTTTTTT. As protein: CASSLGAGATNEKLFF. Complete variable domain (other parts from reference TRBV5-4 and TRBJ1-4): ETGVTQSPTHLIKTRGQQVTLRCSSQSGHNTVSWYQQALGQGPQFIFQYYREEENGRGNFPPRFSGLQFPNYSSELNVNALELDDSALYLCASSLGAGATNEKLFFGSGTQLSVL.

The CDR3 region has the DNA TGCGCCAGCAGCACGGACAGCTCAAGGATGAGAGAAGCTTTCTTT. The encoded protein is CASSTDSSRMREAFF. The chain is built from TRBV5-1 and TRBJ1-1, with D possibly TRBD1 on 6 matching bases. The V end lost 4 bases, the J end lost 8 bases, and 21 bases lay between the germline ends. This CDR3 contains 15 residues. Per the germline V gene, CDR1 is SGHRS and CDR2 is YFSETQ.

The rearrangement joins TRBV20-1 to TRBJ1-4, with D maybe TRBD1 (5 bases). The CDR3 is 11 amino acids. The V gene lost 3 bases and the J gene lost 8 bases, with 7 bases spanning the gap. In germline, CDR1 is DFQATT, CDR2 SNEGSKA (reference sequence). CDR3 nucleotide sequence: TGCAGTGCTAGTCGGGGGGAAAAACTGTTTTTT. It codes for CSASRGEKLFF.

In this sample, this clone turned up once. The chain employs TRBV28 and TRBJ2-1; 8 bases agree with TRBD2. Germline-derived CDR1 and CDR2 are MDHEN and SYDVKM. CDR3 length: 14 residues. V lost 4 bases and J lost 5; bases outside the gene matches: 4. The CDR3 nucleotides are TGTGCCAGCAGTTACGGGGGGGCGAACAATGAGCAGTTCTTC. The encoded protein is CASSYGGANNEQFF. Drawing the rest from reference TRBV28 and TRBJ2-1, the complete variable domain is DVKVTQSSRYLVKRTGEKVFLECVQDMDHENMFWYRQDPGLGLRLIYFSYDVKMKEKGDIPEGYSVSREKKERFSLILESASTNQTSMYLCASSYGGANNEQFFGPGTRLTVL.

V usage is TRBV6-5 and J usage is TRBJ1-2; 7 positions match TRBD1. Germline trimming cut 0 bases from V and 2 bases from J; bases unmatched to any gene: 3. Germline V gives CDR1 MNHEY, CDR2 SVGAGI. This CDR3 comprises 15 residues. The CDR3 nucleotides are TGTGCCAGCAGTTACTCAGAGGGGGCGAACTATGGCTACACCTTC. It translates to CASSYSEGANYGYTF.

This chain links TRBV28 with TRBJ1-5, with D possibly matching TRBD1 (5 bases). Trimming shortened V by 1 base and J by 11 bases, and 18 bases separated the two germline ends. The CDR3 length is 15 residues. The germline V gene encodes CDR1 MDHEN and CDR2 SYDVKM. The CDR3 here is CASSLLRGWGDAQHF. CDR3 nucleotides: TGTGCCAGCAGTTTATTGCGCGGGTGGGGGGACGCCCAGCATTTT.

The chain joins TRBV12-2 to TRBJ2-7; the listed D gene, TRBD1, was not tested against the DNA. TRBV12-2 is given as a pseudogene. The CDR3 is 15 residues long. CDR3 nucleotide sequence: TGTGCAAGTCGCGACCAACAGGGAGTGGTCTACGAGCAGTACTTC. It encodes CASRDQQGVVYEQYF.

The chain employs TRBV15 and TRBJ2-1; 8 bases agree with TRBD1. The ends lost 3 bases at V and 1 base at J; junction bases unmatched: 2. Germline V gene sequence: CDR1 LNHNV, CDR2 YYDKDF (reference sequence). There are 15 residues in the CDR3. The CDR3 sequence is CATSSYRGSYNEQFF. CDR3 bases: TGTGCCACCAGCAGCTACAGGGGGTCCTACAATGAGCAGTTCTTC.

V and J are TRBV9 and TRBJ2-2, with 12 positions matching TRBD2. There are 19 residues in the CDR3. Losses at the gene ends were 0 bases for V and 8 bases for J; bases not matched to a gene: 14. In germline, CDR1 is SGDLS, CDR2 YYNGEE. The CDR3 DNA sequence: TGTGCCAGCAGCGTAGTCAGTTTGGGGACTAGCGGGCCTAGGGGGGAGCTGTTTTTT. Amino acid sequence: CASSVVSLGTSGPRGELFF.

The chain carries TRBV2 and TRBJ1-5; D is ambiguous. V lost 2 bases and J 11 bases, leaving 19 bases between the germline ends. In germline, CDR1 is SNHLY, CDR2 FYNNEI. The CDR3 spans 15 residues. Written as DNA, the CDR3 is TGTGCCAGCAGTGAACCCCCACCCTTACAGATGACCCAGCATTTT. Translated, it gives CASSEPPPLQMTQHF. Drawing the rest from reference TRBV2 and TRBJ1-5, the complete variable domain is EPEVTQTPSHQVTQMGQEVILRCVPISNHLYFYWYRQILGQKVEFLVSFYNNEISEKSEIFDDQFSVERPDGSNFTLKIRSTKLEDSAMYFCASSEPPPLQMTQHFGDGTRLSIL.

This rearrangement joins TRBV28 to TRBJ2-7; D possibly corresponds to TRBD2 (5 bases). The CDR3 runs 12 residues. Germline V CDR1 and CDR2: MDHEN, SYDVKM. Trimming cost V 3 bases and J 7 bases, with 10 bases left between them. CDR3: CASSLKPGEQYF. The DNA of the CDR3 is TGTGCCAGCAGTTTGAAGCCGGGGGAGCAGTACTTC.

This chain uses TRBV7-3 with TRBJ2-7, with 8 bases that match TRBD1. This CDR3 is built from 15 residues. The trim removed 5 bases at V and 4 bases at J, leaving 10 bases unmatched. Per germline, CDR1 SGHTA and CDR2 FQGTGA. The CDR3 protein is CASSLGQGEGYEQYF. The CDR3 nucleotides read TGTGCCAGCAGCCTCGGACAGGGTGAAGGTTACGAGCAGTACTTC.

The chain is built from TRBV4-2 and TRBJ1-2; 7 positions agree with TRBD1. V lost 1 base, J lost 3 bases, and 2 bases stayed unmatched. Germline V gives CDR1 LGHNA, CDR2 YNFKEQ. The CDR3 extends over 14 amino acids. The CDR3 sequence: CASSQVGTDYGYTF. CDR3 DNA sequence: TGTGCCAGCAGCCAAGTGGGGACAGACTATGGCTACACCTTC.